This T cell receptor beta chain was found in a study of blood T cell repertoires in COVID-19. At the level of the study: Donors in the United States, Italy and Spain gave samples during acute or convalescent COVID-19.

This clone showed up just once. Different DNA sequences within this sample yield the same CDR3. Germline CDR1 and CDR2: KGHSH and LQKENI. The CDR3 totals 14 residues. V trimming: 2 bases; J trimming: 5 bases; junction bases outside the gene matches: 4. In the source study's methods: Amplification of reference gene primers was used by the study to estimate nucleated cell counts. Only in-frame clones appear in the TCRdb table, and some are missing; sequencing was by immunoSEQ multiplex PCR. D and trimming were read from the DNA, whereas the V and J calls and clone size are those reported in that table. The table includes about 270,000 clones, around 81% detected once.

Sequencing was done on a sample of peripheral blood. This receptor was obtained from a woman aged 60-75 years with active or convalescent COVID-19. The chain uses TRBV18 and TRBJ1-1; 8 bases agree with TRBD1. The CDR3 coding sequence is TGTGCCAGCTCACCAGGACAGGGATATACTGAAGCTTTCTTT. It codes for CASSPGQGYTEAFF.